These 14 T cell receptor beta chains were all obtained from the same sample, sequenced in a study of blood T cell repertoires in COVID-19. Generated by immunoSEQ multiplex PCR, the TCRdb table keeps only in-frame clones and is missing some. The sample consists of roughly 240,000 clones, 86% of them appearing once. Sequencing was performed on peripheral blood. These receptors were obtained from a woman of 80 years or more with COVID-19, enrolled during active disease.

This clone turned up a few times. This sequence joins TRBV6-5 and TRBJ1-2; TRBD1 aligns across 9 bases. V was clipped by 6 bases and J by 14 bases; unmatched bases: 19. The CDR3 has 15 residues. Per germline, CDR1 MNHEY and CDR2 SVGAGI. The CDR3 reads CASSQPGQGYRSETF. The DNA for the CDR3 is TGTGCCAGCAGCCAGCCGGGACAGGGATACAGGTCGGAAACCTTC.

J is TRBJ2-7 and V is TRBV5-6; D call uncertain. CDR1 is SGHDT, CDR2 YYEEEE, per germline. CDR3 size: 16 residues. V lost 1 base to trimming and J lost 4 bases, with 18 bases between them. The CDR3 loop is CASSLWASLLMYEQYV. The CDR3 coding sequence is TGTGCCAGCAGCTTGTGGGCCTCATTGTTGATGTACGAGCAGTACGTC.

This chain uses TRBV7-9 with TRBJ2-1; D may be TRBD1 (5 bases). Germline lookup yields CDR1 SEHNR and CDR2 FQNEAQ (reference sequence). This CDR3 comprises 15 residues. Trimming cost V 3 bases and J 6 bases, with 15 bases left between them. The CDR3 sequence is CASSLGQRVVNEQFF. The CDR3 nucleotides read TGTGCCAGCAGCTTGGGGCAAAGGGTGGTCAATGAGCAGTTCTTC.

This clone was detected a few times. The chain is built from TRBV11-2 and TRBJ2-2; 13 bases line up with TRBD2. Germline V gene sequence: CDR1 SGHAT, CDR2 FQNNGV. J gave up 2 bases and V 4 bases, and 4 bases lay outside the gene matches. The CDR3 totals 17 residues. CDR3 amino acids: CASSSTSGGENTGELFF. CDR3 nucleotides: TGTGCCAGCAGCTCAACTAGCGGGGGGGAAAACACCGGGGAGCTGTTTTTT.

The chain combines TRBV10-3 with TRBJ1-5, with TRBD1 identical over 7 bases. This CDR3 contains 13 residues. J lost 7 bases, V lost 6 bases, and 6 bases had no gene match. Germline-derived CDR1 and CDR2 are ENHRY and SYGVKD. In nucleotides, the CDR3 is TGTGCCATCAGCGACAGGGTAGGGCAGCCCCAGCATTTT. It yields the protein CAISDRVGQPQHF.

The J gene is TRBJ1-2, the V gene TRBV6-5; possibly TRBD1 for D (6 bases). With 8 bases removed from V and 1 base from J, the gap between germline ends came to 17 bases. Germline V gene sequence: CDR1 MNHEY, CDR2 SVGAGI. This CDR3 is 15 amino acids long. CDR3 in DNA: TGTGCCAGCGGGTCCAATGTAGGGGGTAACTATGGCTACACCTTC. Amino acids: CASGSNVGGNYGYTF.

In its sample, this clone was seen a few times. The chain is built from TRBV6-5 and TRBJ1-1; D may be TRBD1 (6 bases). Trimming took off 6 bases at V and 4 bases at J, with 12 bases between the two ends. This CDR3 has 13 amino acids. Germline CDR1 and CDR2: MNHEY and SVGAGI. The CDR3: CASRRQDSTEAFF. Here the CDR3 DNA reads TGTGCCAGCAGACGACAGGATTCCACTGAAGCTTTCTTT.

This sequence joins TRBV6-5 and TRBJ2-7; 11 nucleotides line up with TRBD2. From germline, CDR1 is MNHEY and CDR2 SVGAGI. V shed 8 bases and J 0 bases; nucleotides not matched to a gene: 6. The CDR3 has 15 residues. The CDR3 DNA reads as TGTGCCAGCCTAGGGACTAGCGGATTCTCCTACGAGCAGTACTTC. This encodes CASLGTSGFSYEQYF.

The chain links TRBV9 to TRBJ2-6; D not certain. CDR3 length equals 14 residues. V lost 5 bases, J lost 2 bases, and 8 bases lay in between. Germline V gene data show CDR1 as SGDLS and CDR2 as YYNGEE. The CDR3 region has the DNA TGTGCCAGCAGAGAAAGCCCTGGGGCCAACGTCCTGACTTTC. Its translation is CASRESPGANVLTF.

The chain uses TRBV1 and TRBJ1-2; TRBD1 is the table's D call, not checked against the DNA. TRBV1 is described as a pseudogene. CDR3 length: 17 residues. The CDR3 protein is CTSSQGKRQGEHYGYTF. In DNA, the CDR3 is TGCACCAGCAGCCAGGGTAAACGACAGGGGGAACACTATGGCTACACCTTC.

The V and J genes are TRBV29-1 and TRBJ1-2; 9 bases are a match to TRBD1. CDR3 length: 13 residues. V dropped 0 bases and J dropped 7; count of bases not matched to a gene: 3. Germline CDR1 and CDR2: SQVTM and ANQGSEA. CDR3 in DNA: TGCAGCGTTGAAGAAGGGACAGGGTCTGGCTACACCTTC. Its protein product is CSVEEGTGSGYTF. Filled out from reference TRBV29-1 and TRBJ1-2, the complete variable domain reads SAVISQKPSRDICQRGTSLTIQCQVDSQVTMMFWYRQQPGQSLTLIATANQGSEATYESGFVIDKFPISRPNLTFSTLTVSNMSPEDSSIYLCSVEEGTGSGYTFGSGTRLTVV.

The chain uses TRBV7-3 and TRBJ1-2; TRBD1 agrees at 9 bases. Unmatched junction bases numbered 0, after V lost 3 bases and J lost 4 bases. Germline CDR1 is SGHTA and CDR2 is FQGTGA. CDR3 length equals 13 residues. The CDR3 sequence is CASSLDRGYGYTF. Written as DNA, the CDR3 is TGTGCCAGCAGCTTGGACAGGGGCTATGGCTACACCTTC.

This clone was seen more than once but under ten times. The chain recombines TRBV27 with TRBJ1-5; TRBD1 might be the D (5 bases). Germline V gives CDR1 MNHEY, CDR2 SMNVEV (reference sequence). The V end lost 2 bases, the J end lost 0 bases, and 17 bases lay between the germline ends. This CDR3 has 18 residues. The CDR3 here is CASSLVGPGLNSNQPQHF. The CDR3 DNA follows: TGTGCCAGCAGTTTAGTCGGACCGGGACTAAATAGCAATCAGCCCCAGCATTTT.

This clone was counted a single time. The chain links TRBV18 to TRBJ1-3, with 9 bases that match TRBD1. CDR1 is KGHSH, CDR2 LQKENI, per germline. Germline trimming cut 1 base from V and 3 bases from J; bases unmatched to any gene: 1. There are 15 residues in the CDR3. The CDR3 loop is CASSPRGQGGNTIYF. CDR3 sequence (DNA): TGTGCCAGCTCACCACGGGGACAGGGTGGAAACACCATATATTTT.